The T cell receptor (beta chain) described here comes from a study of T cell changes during pregnancy in multiple sclerosis. The CDR3 is 13 residues long. The V and J ends lost 2 bases and 5 bases respectively, with 8 bases between them. Germline CDR1 and CDR2: SGHRS and YFSETQ. TCRdb's table, derived via immunoSEQ multiplex PCR, lists solely in-frame clones and lacks some. Of fewer than 15,000 clones in the sample, 70% to 90% were seen once. Within the sample, this clone is medium-sized. Other DNA sequences from this sample encode an identical CDR3 as well. The sample was CD8+ T cells from peripheral blood mononuclear cells, taken in the first trimester of pregnancy. The chain recombines TRBV5-1 with TRBJ1-5; D is possibly TRBD1 (5 bases). This receptor was obtained from a female donor with multiple sclerosis, enrolled in a pregnancy study. The CDR3 region is CASSFEGDQPQHF. The CDR3 DNA is TGCGCCAGCAGCTTTGAAGGGGATCAGCCCCAGCATTTT.